The 25 T cell receptor beta chains below all came from one sample that was sequenced in a study of T cells in Graves' hyperthyroidism and ophthalmopathy. RNA transcripts provided the source from which TCR beta CDR3 regions were amplified. With the HTBI primer set, the TCR CDR3 went through a first round of RT-PCR. TCRdb reprocessed the multiplex PCR reads with MiXCR, giving one entry per CDR3 protein. The table records about 770,000 distinct CDR3 sequences, around 20% of them present only once. The sample comprised blood. These receptors were collected from a woman between 50 and 59 years old with Graves' hyperthyroidism that later progressed to Graves' ophthalmopathy.

This chain uses TRBV12-3 or TRBV12-4 with TRBJ1-1, with TRBD1 identical over 7 bases. CDR3 length: 14 amino acids. The V and J ends lost 6 bases and 10 bases, in that order; junction bases with no gene match: 14. The CDR3 sequence is CASSQVARNRGAFF. CDR3 sequence (DNA): TGTGCCAGCAGCCAAGTGGCAAGAAACAGGGGAGCTTTCTTT.

The genes are TRBV7-3 and TRBJ2-1, with 9 bases aligning to TRBD2. The germline V gene has CDR1 SGHTA and CDR2 FQGTGA. The CDR3 extends over 15 amino acids. J gave up 10 bases and V 6 bases, and 13 bases lay outside the gene matches. The CDR3 here is CASSQNAGGTGEQFF. In nucleotides, the CDR3 is TGTGCCAGCAGTCAGAACGCGGGGGGGACCGGGGAGCAGTTCTTC.

This chain uses TRBV20-1 with TRBJ1-1; D not certain. Germline CDR1 DFQATT, CDR2 SNEGSKA (reference sequence). This CDR3 comprises 13 residues. Between the trimmed V and J ends, which lost 4 bases and 1 base, there was a span of 10 bases. The CDR3 here is CSANRPGNTEAFF. The CDR3 DNA reads as TGCAGTGCTAACAGACCAGGGAACACTGAAGCTTTCTTT.

This clonotype was counted many times. The V gene is TRBV3-1, the J gene TRBJ1-2; D remains unclear. The germline CDR1 and CDR2 sequences are LGHDT and YNNKEL (reference sequence). CDR3 length: 12 residues. Trimming left V 8 bases short and J 0 bases short, with 7 bases between. The CDR3 DNA follows: TGTGCCAGCGAAGGCCCTAACTATGGCTACACCTTC. Protein sequence: CASEGPNYGYTF.

V is TRBV30 and J is TRBJ1-3; the D is unclear. The CDR3 extends over 13 amino acids. V was trimmed by 5 bases and J by 7 bases, leaving 15 bases between them. Per germline, CDR1 GTSNPN and CDR2 SVGIG (reference sequence). CDR3 residues: CAWALGFGNTIYF. The CDR3 nucleotides are TGTGCCTGGGCCCTTGGGTTCGGGAACACCATATATTTT.

J is TRBJ1-3 and V is TRBV5-5; D remains unclear. Trimming left V 2 bases short and J 8 bases short, with 23 bases between. CDR1 is SGHKS, CDR2 YYEKEE, per germline (reference sequence). The CDR3 length is 17 residues. CDR3 protein: CASSLDGDGFSGDTIYF. The CDR3 DNA reads as TGTGCCAGCAGCTTAGACGGGGATGGATTTTCGGGCGACACCATATATTTT.

V and J are TRBV2 and TRBJ1-5; D gene uncertain. Germline values: CDR1 SNHLY, CDR2 FYNNEI. This CDR3 region has 16 residues. V was trimmed by 3 bases and J by 0 bases, leaving 12 bases between them. CDR3 in amino acids: CASSDPLLGSNQPQHF. The DNA of the CDR3 is TGTGCCAGCAGTGACCCGCTATTGGGTAGCAATCAGCCCCAGCATTTT. Drawing the rest from reference TRBV2 and TRBJ1-5, the complete variable domain is EPEVTQTPSHQVTQMGQEVILRCVPISNHLYFYWYRQILGQKVEFLVSFYNNEISEKSEIFDDQFSVERPDGSNFTLKIRSTKLEDSAMYFCASSDPLLGSNQPQHFGDGTRLSIL.

Many counts were recorded for this clonotype. This chain uses TRBV3-1 with TRBJ1-2, with TRBD1 as a possible D gene (6 bases). The CDR3 has 21 amino acids. CDR1 LGHDT and CDR2 YNNKEL come from the germline V gene (reference sequence). V dropped 4 bases and J dropped 5 bases, with 35 bases sitting between them. The CDR3 coding sequence is TGTGCCAGCAGCCTCCGGACGGACAGATATGGCTACACCTTAGGTCGATATGGCTACACCTTC. It codes for CASSLRTDRYGYTLGRYGYTF.

This rearrangement joins TRBV19 to TRBJ1-2, with 8 bases lining up with TRBD1. This CDR3 is built from 13 residues. CDR1 and CDR2 (germline): LNHDA, SQIVND (reference sequence). Trimming cost V 9 bases and J 2 bases; bases outside gene matches: 5. The CDR3 is CASTRDRNYGYTF. The CDR3 DNA is TGTGCCAGCACCCGGGACAGGAACTATGGCTACACCTTC.

This sequence joins TRBV7-9 and TRBJ2-7, with D tentatively TRBD1 or TRBD2 (5 bases each). Looked up from germline, CDR1 is SEHNR and CDR2 is FQNEAQ (reference sequence). The ends were cut back, 10 bases at V and 3 bases at J, with 19 bases in the middle. The CDR3 is 14 residues long. This CDR3 is CAITTGGSGYEQYF. The CDR3 coding sequence is TGTGCCATCACCACTGGGGGTTCGGGCTACGAGCAGTACTTC.

This clonotype was detected many times. CDR3 nucleotide sequence: TGCAGTGCTAGTGTCCAGGGCCATAGCAATCAGCCCCAGCATTTT. This gives the protein CSASVQGHSNQPQHF. The chain combines TRBV20-1 with TRBJ1-5; D is perhaps TRBD1 (5 bases). V lost 3 bases, J lost 0 bases, and 12 bases lay in between. Germline lookup yields CDR1 DFQATT and CDR2 SNEGSKA (reference sequence). CDR3 length: 15 amino acids.

This clonotype turned up a few times. This rearrangement joins TRBV6-2 or TRBV6-3 to TRBJ1-1; 9 bases align to TRBD1. Germline CDR1 MNHEY, CDR2 SVGEGT. CDR3 length: 16 amino acids. Trimming removed 7 bases from V and 5 bases from J; junction bases left unmatched: 14. The CDR3 sequence: CASISPHRGLRTEAFF. The CDR3 nucleotides are TGTGCCAGCATCTCTCCCCACAGGGGGCTGAGGACTGAAGCTTTCTTT.

This clonotype was counted many times. The V and J genes are TRBV20-1 and TRBJ1-3; D not certain. CDR3 length: 14 residues. Germline V gene lookup returns CDR1 DFQATT and CDR2 SNEGSKA (reference sequence). V lost 0 bases, J lost 0 bases, and 6 bases lay in between. The CDR3: CSARDWNSGNTIYF. The CDR3 DNA follows: TGCAGTGCTAGAGATTGGAACTCTGGAAACACCATATATTTT.

The V and J genes are TRBV6-2 or TRBV6-3 and TRBJ1-1; 7 bases agree with TRBD1. The germline gives CDR1 MNHEY, CDR2 SVGEGT. The V segment lost 5 bases and the J segment 3 bases; nucleotides outside the gene matches: 6. The CDR3 runs to 14 residues. This CDR3 is CASSPTDRDTEAFF. In DNA, the CDR3 is TGTGCCAGCAGTCCGACCGACAGGGACACTGAAGCTTTCTTT.

A note on this clonotype: A read error is possible here, since a much larger clone lies one base away. The gene calls are TRBV12-3 or TRBV12-4 and TRBJ2-7; the D gene is possibly TRBD1 (6 bases). The CDR3 has 14 residues. CDR3 in amino acids: CAGSLSNRAYEQYF. The CDR3 DNA follows: TGTGCCGGCAGTTTAAGTAACAGGGCCTACGAGCAGTACTTC.

This clonotype was seen repeatedly, ten times or more. The chain combines TRBV5-4 with TRBJ2-1; 10 nucleotides align to TRBD2. The ends lost 4 bases at V and 8 bases at J; junction bases unmatched: 12. CDR1 is SGHNT and CDR2 is YYREEE in the germline V gene (reference sequence). The CDR3 totals 16 residues. CDR3 bases: TGTGCCAGCAGCCTAATTAGCGGGGGGCAAGGGTATGAGCAGTTCTTC. Translated, it gives CASSLISGGQGYEQFF.

The CDR3 nucleotides read TGTGCCAGCAGCTTCGGGACAGCCTTCTATGGCTACACCTTC. It is translated as CASSFGTAFYGYTF. The chain links TRBV7-9 to TRBJ1-2, with TRBD1 matching over 7 bases. The CDR3 contains 14 residues. CDR1 and CDR2 from the germline V gene are SEHNR and FQNEAQ (reference sequence). V was clipped by 3 bases and J by 4 bases; unmatched bases: 5.

This clonotype has just a few counts. The gene calls are TRBV3-1 and TRBJ2-5, with TRBD2 as a possible D gene (6 bases). The CDR3 has 16 residues. The V gene's germline CDR1 is LGHDT and CDR2 YNNKEL (reference sequence). Trimming removed 1 base at V and 2 bases at J, with 14 bases between. This CDR3 reads CASSQAAQRAQETQYF. The CDR3 DNA follows: TGTGCCAGCAGCCAAGCGGCACAGCGGGCTCAAGAGACCCAGTACTTC.

This clonotype was seen at least ten times. This sequence joins TRBV15 and TRBJ1-5; D unclear. Trimming shortened V by 0 bases and J by 6 bases, and 12 bases separated the two germline ends. CDR3 length equals 15 residues. CDR1 and CDR2 (germline): LNHNV, YYDKDF (reference sequence). CDR3 bases: TGTGCCACCAGCAGAGATAAACAGCCGAGTCAGCCCCAGCATTTT. Translation gives CATSRDKQPSQPQHF.

This clonotype was counted only a few times. V and J are TRBV10-1 and TRBJ1-1; TRBD1 aligns across 7 bases. This CDR3 has 14 amino acids. The germline gives CDR1 WNHNN, CDR2 SYGVQD (reference sequence). The J segment lost 1 base and the V segment lost 4 bases, leaving 3 bases of the junction unmatched. The CDR3 DNA follows: TGCGCCAGCAGTGTGGGACAGCAGAACACTGAAGCTTTCTTT. It translates to CASSVGQQNTEAFF.

There are many counts of this clonotype. The chain carries TRBV2 and TRBJ2-3; D perhaps matches TRBD2 (5 bases). Per the germline V gene, CDR1 is SNHLY and CDR2 is FYNNEI. Trimming stripped 5 bases from V and 4 bases from J, with 13 bases between. This CDR3 is built from 14 residues. The CDR3 sequence is CASSRGRRSDTQYF. The CDR3 DNA sequence: TGTGCCAGCAGTAGAGGTCGGAGGTCAGATACGCAGTATTTT.

V and J are TRBV18 and TRBJ2-1; no reliable D call. The CDR3 totals 16 residues. Germline V gene lookup returns CDR1 KGHSH and CDR2 LQKENI. The V end lost 2 bases, the J end lost 0 bases, and 11 bases lay between the germline ends. The CDR3 here is CASSPLDLASYNEQFF. The CDR3, as DNA: TGTGCCAGCTCACCATTGGACCTTGCCTCCTACAATGAGCAGTTCTTC.

This clonotype was seen repeatedly, ten times or more. The V gene is TRBV2, the J gene TRBJ2-5; D perhaps matches TRBD2 (5 bases). Germline lookup yields CDR1 SNHLY and CDR2 FYNNEI. This CDR3 region has 11 residues. Trimming removed 9 bases from V and 4 bases from J, with 9 bases in between. CDR3 sequence: CARGLGETQYF. The CDR3 region has the DNA TGTGCCAGAGGACTCGGAGAGACCCAGTACTTC.

This clonotype has just one count. The genes are TRBV19 and TRBJ2-7; D is possibly TRBD1 (5 bases). Germline CDR1 LNHDA, CDR2 SQIVND (reference sequence). This CDR3 has 15 residues. V lost 0 bases, J lost 6 bases, and 15 bases lay in between. The CDR3 region is CASSIDLNRIGEQYF. The CDR3 DNA is TGTGCCAGTAGTATAGATCTCAACAGGATAGGCGAGCAGTACTTC.

This clonotype came up many times. The chain joins TRBV5-5 to TRBJ1-2; TRBD1 is a possible D gene (5 bases). V was shortened by 2 bases and J by 4 bases, with 18 bases between the two germline ends. The CDR3 consists of 16 residues. Germline-derived CDR1 and CDR2 are SGHKS and YYEKEE (reference sequence). Here the CDR3 reads CASSFRLDSLLYGYTF. The DNA for the CDR3 is TGTGCCAGCAGCTTCCGATTAGACAGCCTACTCTATGGCTACACCTTC.